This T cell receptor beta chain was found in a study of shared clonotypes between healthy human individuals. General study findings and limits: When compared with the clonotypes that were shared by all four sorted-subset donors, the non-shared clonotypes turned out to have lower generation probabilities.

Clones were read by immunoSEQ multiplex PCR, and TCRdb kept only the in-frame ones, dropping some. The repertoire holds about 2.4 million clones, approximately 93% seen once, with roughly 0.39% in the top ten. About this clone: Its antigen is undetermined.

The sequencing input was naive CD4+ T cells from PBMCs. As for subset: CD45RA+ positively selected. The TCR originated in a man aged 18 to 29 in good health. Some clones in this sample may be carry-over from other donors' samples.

In DNA form, the CDR3 reads TGTGCCAGCAGCCAATATCGGCAGGGCTACTCCTACGAGCAGTACTTC. Translated, it gives CASSQYRQGYSYEQYF. The rearrangement uses TRBV11-2 and TRBJ2-7; a weak D match, TRBD1 (5 bases). This CDR3 comprises 16 residues. The germline V gene has CDR1 SGHAT and CDR2 FQNNGV. V was trimmed by 5 bases and J by 0 bases, leaving 17 bases between them.